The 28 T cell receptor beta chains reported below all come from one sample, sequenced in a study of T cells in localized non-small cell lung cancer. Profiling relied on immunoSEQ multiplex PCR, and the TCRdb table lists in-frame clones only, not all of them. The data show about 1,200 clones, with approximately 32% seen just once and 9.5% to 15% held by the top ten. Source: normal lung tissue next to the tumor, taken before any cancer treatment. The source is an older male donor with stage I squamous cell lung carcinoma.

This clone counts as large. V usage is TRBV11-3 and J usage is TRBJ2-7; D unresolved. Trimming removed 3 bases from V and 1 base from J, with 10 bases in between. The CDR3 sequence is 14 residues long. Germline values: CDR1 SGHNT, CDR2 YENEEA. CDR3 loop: CASSLVSRSYEQYF. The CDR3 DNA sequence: TGTGCCAGCAGCTTGGTCTCTCGGTCCTACGAGCAGTACTTC.

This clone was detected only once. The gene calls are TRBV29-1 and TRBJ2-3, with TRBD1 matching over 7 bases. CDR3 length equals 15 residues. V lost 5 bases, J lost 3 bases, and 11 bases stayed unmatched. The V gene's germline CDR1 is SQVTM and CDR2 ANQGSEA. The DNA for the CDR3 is TGCAGCGTTCTTGACAGGGACATTTGGACAGATACGCAGTATTTT. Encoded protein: CSVLDRDIWTDTQYF.

The CDR3 DNA is TGTGCCAGTAGCCGGGACGTCCCCTATGAAGCTTTCTTT. It specifies CASSRDVPYEAFF. The rearrangement uses TRBV19 and TRBJ1-1; possible D gene TRBD1, 5 bases. CDR3 length: 13 amino acids. The V gene lost 6 bases and the J gene lost 7 bases, with 15 bases spanning the gap. Germline CDR1 and CDR2: LNHDA and SQIVND (reference sequence).

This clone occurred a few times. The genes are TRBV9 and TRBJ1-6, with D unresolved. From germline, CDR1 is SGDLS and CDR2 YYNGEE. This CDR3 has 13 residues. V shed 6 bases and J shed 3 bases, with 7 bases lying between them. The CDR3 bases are TGTGCCAGCACCCGGGGCTATAATTCACCCCTCCACTTT. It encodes CASTRGYNSPLHF.

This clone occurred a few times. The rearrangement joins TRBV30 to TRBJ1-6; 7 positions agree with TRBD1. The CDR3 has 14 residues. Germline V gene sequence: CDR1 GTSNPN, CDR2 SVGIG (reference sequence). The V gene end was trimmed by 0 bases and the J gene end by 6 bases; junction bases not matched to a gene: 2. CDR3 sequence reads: CAWSVDRINSPLHF. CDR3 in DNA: TGTGCCTGGAGTGTGGACAGGATTAATTCACCCCTCCACTTT.

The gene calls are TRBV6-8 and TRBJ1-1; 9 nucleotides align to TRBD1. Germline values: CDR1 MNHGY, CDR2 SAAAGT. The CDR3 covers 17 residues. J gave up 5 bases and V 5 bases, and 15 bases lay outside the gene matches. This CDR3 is CASSGAPGQGRGTEAFF. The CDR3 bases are TGTGCCAGCAGTGGGGCCCCGGGACAGGGAAGGGGAACTGAAGCTTTCTTT.

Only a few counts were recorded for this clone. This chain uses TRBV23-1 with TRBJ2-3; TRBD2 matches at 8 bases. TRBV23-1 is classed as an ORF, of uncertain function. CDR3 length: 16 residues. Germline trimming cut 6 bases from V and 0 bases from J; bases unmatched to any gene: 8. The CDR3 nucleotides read TGCGCCAGCAGCCAAGATCGGGGGGGGAGCACAGATACGCAGTATTTT. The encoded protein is CASSQDRGGSTDTQYF.

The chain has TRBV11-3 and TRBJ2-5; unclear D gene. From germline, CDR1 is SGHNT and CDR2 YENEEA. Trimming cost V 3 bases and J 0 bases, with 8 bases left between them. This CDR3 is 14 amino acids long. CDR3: CASSLGPDQETQYF. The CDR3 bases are TGTGCCAGCAGCTTGGGTCCAGACCAAGAGACCCAGTACTTC.

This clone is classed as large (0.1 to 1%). The CDR3 region has the DNA TGTGCCAGCAGCTTAACCGACACAGGGTCGGACACTGAAGCTTTCTTT. It codes for CASSLTDTGSDTEAFF. The V gene is TRBV11-3, the J gene TRBJ1-1; possible D gene TRBD1, 6 bases. Per the germline V gene, CDR1 is SGHNT and CDR2 is YENEEA. V gave up 2 bases and J gave up 3 bases, with 16 bases separating them. This CDR3 has 16 residues.

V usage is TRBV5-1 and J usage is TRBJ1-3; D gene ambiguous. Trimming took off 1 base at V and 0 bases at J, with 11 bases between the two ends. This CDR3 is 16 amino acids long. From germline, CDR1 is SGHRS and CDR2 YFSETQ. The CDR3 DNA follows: TGCGCCAGCAGCTTGTTCGGGGAGAGCTCTGGAAACACCATATATTTT. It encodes CASSLFGESSGNTIYF.

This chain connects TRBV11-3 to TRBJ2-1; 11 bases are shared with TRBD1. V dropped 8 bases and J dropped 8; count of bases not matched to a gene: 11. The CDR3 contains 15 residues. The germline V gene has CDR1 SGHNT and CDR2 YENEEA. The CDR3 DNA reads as TGTGCCAGCGGGTTTGCAGGACAGGGGGCGTATGAGCAGTTCTTC. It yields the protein CASGFAGQGAYEQFF.

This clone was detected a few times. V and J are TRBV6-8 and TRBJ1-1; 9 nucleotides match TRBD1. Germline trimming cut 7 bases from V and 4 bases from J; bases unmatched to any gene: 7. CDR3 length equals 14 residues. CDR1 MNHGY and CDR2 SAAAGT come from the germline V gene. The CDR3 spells CASIQTGGRTEAFF. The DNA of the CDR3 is TGTGCCAGCATCCAGACAGGGGGTCGCACTGAAGCTTTCTTT.

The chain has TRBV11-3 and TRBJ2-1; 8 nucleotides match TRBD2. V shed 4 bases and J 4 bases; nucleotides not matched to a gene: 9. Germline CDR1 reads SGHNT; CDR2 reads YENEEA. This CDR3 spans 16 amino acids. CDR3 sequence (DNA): TGTGCCAGCAGCTCAGATAGCGGGGAGGTATACAATGAGCAGTTCTTC. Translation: CASSSDSGEVYNEQFF.

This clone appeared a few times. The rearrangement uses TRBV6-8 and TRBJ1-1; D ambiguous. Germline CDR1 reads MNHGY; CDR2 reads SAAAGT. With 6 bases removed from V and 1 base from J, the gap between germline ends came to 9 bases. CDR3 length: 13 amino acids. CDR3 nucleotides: TGTGCCAGCAGCCCCGGAAGGAACACTGAAGCTTTCTTT. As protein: CASSPGRNTEAFF.

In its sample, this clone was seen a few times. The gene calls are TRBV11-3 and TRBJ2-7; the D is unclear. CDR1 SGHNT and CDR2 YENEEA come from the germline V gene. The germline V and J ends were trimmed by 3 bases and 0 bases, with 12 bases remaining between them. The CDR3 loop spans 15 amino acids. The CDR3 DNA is TGTGCCAGCAGCTTTTATAAGGGCAGCTCCTACGAGCAGTACTTC. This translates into CASSFYKGSSYEQYF.

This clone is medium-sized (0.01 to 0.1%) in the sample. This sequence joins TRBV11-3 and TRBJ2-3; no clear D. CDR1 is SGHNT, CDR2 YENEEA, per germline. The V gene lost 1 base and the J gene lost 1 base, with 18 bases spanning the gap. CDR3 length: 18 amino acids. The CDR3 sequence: CASSLGVGLDKGTDTQYF. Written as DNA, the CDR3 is TGTGCCAGCAGCTTAGGGGTCGGGCTAGATAAAGGCACAGATACGCAGTATTTT.

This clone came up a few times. CDR3: CASSGTTGSYGYTF. The CDR3 DNA is TGTGCCAGCAGTGGAACGACAGGGAGCTATGGCTACACCTTC. The chain carries TRBV9 and TRBJ1-2; 7 nucleotides align to TRBD1. The CDR3 runs to 14 residues. The J segment lost 4 bases and the V segment lost 5 bases, leaving 8 bases of the junction unmatched. CDR1 SGDLS and CDR2 YYNGEE come from the germline V gene.

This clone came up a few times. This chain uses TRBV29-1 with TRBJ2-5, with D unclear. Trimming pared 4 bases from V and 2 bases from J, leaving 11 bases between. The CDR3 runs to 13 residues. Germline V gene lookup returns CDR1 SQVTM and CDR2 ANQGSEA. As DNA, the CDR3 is TGCAGCGTTGCCGTTACGGGTCAAGAGACCCAGTACTTC. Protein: CSVAVTGQETQYF.

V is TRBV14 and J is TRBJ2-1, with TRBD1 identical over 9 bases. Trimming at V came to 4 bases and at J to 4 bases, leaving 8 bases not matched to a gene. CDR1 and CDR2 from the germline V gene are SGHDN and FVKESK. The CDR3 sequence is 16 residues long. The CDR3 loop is CASSPRGDRVYNEQFF. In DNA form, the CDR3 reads TGTGCCAGCAGCCCAAGGGGGGACAGGGTGTACAATGAGCAGTTCTTC. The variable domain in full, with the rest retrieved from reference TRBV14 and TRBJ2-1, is EAGVTQFPSHSVIEKGQTVTLRCDPISGHDNLYWYRRVMGKEIKFLLHFVKESKQDESGMPNNRFLAERTGGTYSTLKVQPAELEDSGVYFCASSPRGDRVYNEQFFGPGTRLTVL.

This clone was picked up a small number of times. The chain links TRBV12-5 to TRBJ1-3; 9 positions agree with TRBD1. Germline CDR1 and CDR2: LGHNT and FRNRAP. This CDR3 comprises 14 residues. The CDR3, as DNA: TGTGCCAGCACCCAGACAGGGGGAGAAAACACCATATATTTT. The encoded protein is CASTQTGGENTIYF.

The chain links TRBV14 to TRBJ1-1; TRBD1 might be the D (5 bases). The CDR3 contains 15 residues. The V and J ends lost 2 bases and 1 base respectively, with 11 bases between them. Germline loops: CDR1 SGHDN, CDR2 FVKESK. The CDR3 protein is CASSQRNGANTEAFF. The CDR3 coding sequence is TGTGCCAGCAGCCAACGTAACGGGGCGAACACTGAAGCTTTCTTT.

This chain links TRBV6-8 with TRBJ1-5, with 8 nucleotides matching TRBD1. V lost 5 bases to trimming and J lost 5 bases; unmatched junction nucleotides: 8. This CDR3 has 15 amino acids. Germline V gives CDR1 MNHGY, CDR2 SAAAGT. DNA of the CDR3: TGTGCCAGCAGTGCCTCGACAGGGGAGGATCAGCCCCAGCATTTT. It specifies CASSASTGEDQPQHF.

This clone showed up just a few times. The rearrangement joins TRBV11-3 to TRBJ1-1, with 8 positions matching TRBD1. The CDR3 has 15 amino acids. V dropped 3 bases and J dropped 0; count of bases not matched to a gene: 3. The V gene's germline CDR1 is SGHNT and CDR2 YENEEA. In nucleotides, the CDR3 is TGTGCCAGCAGCTTTACAGGGGGAGTGAACACTGAAGCTTTCTTT. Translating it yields CASSFTGGVNTEAFF.

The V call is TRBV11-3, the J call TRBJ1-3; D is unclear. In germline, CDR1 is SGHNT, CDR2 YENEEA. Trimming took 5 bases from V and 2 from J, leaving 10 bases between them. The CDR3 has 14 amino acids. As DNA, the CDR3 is TGTGCCAGCAGCCAAATAGGGCCTGGAAACACCATATATTTT. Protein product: CASSQIGPGNTIYF.

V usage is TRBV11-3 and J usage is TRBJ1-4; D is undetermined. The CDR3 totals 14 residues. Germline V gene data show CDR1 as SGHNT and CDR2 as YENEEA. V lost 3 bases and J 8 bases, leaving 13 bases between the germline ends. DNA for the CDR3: TGTGCCAGCAGCTTGGCGGGGATACAGGAAAAACTGTTTTTT. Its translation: CASSLAGIQEKLFF.

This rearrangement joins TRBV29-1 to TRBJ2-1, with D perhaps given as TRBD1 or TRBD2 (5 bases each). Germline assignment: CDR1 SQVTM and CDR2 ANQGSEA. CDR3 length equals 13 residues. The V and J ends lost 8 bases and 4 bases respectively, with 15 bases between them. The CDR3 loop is CSTRDPKYNEQFF. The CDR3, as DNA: TGCAGCACCCGGGACCCTAAGTACAATGAGCAGTTCTTC.

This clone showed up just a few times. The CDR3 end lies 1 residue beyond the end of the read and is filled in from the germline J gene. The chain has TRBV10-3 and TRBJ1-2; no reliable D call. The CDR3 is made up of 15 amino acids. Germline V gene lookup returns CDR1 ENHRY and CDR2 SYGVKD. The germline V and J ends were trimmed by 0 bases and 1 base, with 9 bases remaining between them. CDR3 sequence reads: CAISESPGYNYGYTF. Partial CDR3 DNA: TGTGCCATCAGTGAGTCGCCCGGGTATAACTATGGCTACACC.

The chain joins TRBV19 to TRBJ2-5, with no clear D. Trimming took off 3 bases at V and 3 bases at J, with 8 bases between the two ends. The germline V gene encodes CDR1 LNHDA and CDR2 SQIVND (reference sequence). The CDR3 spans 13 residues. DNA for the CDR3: TGTGCCAGTAGTATTACCTGGAAAGAGACCCAGTACTTC. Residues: CASSITWKETQYF.